This T cell receptor beta chain derives from a study of T cells in Graves' hyperthyroidism and ophthalmopathy. This clonotype was counted many times. The antigen remains undetermined. The source material, RNA transcripts, was used to amplify TCR beta CDR3 regions. HTBI primers were the set used in a first-round RT-PCR of the TCR CDR3. From the multiplex PCR reads, TCRdb called clonotypes with MiXCR, one entry per CDR3 protein. Among about 600,000 distinct CDR3 sequences listed, about 14% were seen once. Findings and limits, study-wide: Ophthalmopathy could be told apart from stable hyperthyroidism with a 13 V-J model.

CDR3 length equals 15 residues. V lost 2 bases to trimming and J lost 6 bases, with 17 bases between them. Germline values: CDR1 GTSNPN, CDR2 SVGIG (reference sequence). V usage is TRBV30 and J usage is TRBJ1-5; no clear D. Specimen: blood. The sequence came from a woman aged 45 to 65 with Graves' ophthalmopathy. The CDR3 here is CAWSHGRAHGQPQHF. CDR3 nucleotides: TGTGCCTGGAGTCACGGTCGCGCGCACGGTCAGCCCCAGCATTTT.